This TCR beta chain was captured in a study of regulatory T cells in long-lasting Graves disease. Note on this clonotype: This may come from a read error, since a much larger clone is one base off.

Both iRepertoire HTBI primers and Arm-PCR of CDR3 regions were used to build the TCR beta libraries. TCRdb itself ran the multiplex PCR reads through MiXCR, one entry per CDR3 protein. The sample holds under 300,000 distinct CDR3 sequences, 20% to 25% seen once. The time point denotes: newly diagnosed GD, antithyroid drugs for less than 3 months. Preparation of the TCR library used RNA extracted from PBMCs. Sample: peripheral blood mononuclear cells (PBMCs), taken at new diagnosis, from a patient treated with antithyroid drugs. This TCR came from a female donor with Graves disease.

CDR3: CASSSAPGTGSQETQYF. In DNA form, the CDR3 reads TGTGCCAGCAGCTCCGCCCCCGGGACAGGGTCTCAAGAGACCCAGTACTTC. V usage is TRBV7-2 and J usage is TRBJ2-5, with 9 bases identical to TRBD1. Trimming at V came to 4 bases and at J to 2 bases, leaving 11 bases not matched to a gene. This CDR3 region has 17 residues. CDR1 SGHTA and CDR2 FQGNSA come from the germline V gene.